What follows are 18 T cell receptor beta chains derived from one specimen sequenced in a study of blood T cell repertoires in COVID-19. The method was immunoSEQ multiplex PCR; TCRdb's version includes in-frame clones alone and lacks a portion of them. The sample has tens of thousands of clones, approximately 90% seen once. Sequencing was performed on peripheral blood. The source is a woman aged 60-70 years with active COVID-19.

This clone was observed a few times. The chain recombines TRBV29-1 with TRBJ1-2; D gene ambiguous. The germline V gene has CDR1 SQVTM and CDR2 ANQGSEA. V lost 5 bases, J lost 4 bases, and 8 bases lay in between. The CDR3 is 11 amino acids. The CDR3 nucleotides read TGCAGCGTTATCACGGTCTATGGCTACACCTTC. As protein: CSVITVYGYTF.

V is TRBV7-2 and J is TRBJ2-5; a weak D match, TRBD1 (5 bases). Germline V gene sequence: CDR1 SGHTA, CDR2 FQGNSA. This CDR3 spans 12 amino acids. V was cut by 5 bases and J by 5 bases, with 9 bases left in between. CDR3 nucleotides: TGTGCCAGCAGCACAGGTAGTGAGACCCAGTACTTC. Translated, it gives CASSTGSETQYF.

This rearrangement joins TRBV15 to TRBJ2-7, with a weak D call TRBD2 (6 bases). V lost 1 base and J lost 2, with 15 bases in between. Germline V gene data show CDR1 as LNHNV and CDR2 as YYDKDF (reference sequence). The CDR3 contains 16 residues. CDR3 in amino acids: CATSRGVAGRTYEQYF. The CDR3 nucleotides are TGTGCCACCAGCAGAGGGGTTGCAGGGAGGACCTACGAGCAGTACTTC.

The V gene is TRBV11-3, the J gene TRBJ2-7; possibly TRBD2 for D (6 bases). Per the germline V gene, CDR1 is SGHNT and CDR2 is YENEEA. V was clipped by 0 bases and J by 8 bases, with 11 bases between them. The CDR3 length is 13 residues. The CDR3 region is CASSLDRAGKQYF. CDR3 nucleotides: TGTGCCAGCAGCTTAGACCGGGCGGGGAAGCAGTACTTC.

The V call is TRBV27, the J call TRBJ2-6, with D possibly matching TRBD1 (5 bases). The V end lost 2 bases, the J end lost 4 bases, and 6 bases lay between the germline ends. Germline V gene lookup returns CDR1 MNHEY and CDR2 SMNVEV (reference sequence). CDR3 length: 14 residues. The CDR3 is CASSLGAGANVLTF. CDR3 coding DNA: TGTGCCAGCAGTTTAGGGGCCGGGGCCAACGTCCTGACTTTC.

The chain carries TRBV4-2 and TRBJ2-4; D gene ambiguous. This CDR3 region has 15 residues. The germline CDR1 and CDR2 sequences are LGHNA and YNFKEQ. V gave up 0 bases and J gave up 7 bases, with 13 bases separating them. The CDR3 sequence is CASSQEAAVVNIQYF. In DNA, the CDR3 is TGTGCCAGCAGCCAAGAGGCGGCGGTGGTGAACATTCAGTACTTC.

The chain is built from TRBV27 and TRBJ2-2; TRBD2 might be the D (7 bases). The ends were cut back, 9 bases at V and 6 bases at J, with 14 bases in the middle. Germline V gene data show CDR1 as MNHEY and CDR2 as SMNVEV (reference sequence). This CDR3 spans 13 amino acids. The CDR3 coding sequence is TGTGCCAGTTCCTGGCGGGGGCCCGGGGAGCTGTTTTTT. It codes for CASSWRGPGELFF.

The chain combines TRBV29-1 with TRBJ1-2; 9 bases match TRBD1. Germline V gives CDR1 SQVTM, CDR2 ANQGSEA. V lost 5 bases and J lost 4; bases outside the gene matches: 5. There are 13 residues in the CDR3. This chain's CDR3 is CSVTGGGSYGYTF. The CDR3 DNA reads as TGCAGCGTTACAGGGGGCGGAAGCTATGGCTACACCTTC.

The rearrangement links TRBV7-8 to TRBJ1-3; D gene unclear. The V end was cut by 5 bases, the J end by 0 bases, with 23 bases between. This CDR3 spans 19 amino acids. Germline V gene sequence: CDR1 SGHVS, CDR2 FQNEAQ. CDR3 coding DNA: TGTGCCAGCAGCCGAGTTTTTGCGGCCGACCCCAGCTCTGGAAACACCATATATTTT. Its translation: CASSRVFAADPSSGNTIYF.

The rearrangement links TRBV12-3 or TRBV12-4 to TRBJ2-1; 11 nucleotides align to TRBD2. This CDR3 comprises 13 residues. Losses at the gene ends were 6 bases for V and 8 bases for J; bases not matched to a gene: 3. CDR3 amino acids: CASRTSGGDEQFF. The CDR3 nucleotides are TGTGCCAGCAGAACTAGCGGGGGTGATGAGCAGTTCTTC.

CDR3 amino acids: CASSPTDMSNYGYTF. Written as DNA, the CDR3 is TGTGCCAGCTCACCGACAGACATGTCCAACTATGGCTACACCTTC. The chain couples TRBV18 to TRBJ1-2, with D possibly being TRBD1 (5 bases). This CDR3 contains 15 residues. Germline CDR1 and CDR2: KGHSH and LQKENI. V was clipped by 3 bases and J by 2 bases, with 13 bases between them.

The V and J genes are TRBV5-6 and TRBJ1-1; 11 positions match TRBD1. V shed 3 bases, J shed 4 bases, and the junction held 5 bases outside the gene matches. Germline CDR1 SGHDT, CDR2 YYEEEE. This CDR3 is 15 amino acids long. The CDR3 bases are TGTGCCAGCAGCTCCAGGACAGGGGGCACCACTGAAGCTTTCTTT. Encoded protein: CASSSRTGGTTEAFF.

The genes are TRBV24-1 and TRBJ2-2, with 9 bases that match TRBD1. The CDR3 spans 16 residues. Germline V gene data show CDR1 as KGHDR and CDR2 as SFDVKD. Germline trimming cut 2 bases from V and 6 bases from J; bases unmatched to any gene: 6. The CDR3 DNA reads TGTGCCACCAGTGATTCAAGACAGGGGGACGCCGGGGAGCTGTTTTTT. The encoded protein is CATSDSRQGDAGELFF.

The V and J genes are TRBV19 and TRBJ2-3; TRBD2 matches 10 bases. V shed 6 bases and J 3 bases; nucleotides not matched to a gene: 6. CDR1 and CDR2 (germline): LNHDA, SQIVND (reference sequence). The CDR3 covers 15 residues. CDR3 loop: CASRTLAGETDTQYF. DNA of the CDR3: TGTGCCAGTAGGACCCTAGCGGGGGAGACAGATACGCAGTATTTT.

The CDR3 loop is CASSFGLAGTKETQYF. CDR3 sequence (DNA): TGCGCCAGCAGCTTCGGATTAGCGGGAACAAAAGAGACCCAGTACTTC. V is TRBV5-1 and J is TRBJ2-5, with TRBD2 matching 8 bases. The germline CDR1 and CDR2 sequences are SGHRS and YFSETQ. V lost 2 bases and J lost 3; bases outside the gene matches: 9. The CDR3 is made up of 16 amino acids.

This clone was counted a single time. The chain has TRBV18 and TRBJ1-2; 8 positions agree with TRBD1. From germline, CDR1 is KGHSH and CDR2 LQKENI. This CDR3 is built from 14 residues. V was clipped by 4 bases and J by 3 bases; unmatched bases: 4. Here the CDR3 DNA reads TGTGCCAGCTCACTTGACAGGGGCGACTATGGCTACACCTTC. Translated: CASSLDRGDYGYTF. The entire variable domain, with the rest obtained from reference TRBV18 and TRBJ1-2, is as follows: NAGVMQNPRHLVRRRGQEARLRCSPMKGHSHVYWYRQLPEEGLKFMVYLQKENIIDESGMPKERFSAEFPKEGPSILRIQQVVRGDSAAYFCASSLDRGDYGYTFGSGTRLTVV.

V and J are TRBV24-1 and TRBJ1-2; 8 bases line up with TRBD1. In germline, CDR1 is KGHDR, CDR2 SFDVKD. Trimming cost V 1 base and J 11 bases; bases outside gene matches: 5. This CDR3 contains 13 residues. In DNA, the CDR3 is TGTGCCACCAGTGATTTTCTCGGACAGGGATACACCTTC. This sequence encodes CATSDFLGQGYTF.

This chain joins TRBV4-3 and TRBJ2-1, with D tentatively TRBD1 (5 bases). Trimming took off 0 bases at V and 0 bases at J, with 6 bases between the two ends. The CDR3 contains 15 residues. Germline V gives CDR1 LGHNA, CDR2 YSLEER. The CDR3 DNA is TGCGCCAGCAGCCAAGATCAGGGCTCCTACAATGAGCAGTTCTTC. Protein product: CASSQDQGSYNEQFF.